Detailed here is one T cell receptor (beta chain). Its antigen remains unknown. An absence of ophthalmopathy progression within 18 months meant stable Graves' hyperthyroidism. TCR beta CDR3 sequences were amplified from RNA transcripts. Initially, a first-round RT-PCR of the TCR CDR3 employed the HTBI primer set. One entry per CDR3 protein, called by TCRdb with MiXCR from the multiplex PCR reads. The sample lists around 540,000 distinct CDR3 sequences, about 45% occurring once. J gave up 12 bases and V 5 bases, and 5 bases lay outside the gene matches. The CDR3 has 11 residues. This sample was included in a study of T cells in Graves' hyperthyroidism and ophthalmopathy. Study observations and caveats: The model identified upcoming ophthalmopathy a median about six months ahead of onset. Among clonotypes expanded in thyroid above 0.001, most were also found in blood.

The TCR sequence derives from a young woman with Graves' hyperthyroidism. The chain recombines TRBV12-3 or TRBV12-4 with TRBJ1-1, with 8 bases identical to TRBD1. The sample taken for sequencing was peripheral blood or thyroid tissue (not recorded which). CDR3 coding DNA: TGTGCCAGCAGTCTACAGGGGGAAACTTTCTTT. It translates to CASSLQGETFF.